Listed here are 28 T cell receptor beta chains from one sample, sequenced in a study of blood T cells in healthy people across ages. A second PCR of roughly 7 to 11 cycles used a sample-barcoded 5' primer and a J-beta primer mix. TCRdb independently ran MiXCR on the 5' RACE reads; one entry per CDR3 protein. In the table there are approximately 1.5 million distinct CDR3 sequences, approximately 39% of which are singletons. Sequencing was done on a sample of blood. The source of these receptors is a woman between 18 and 29 years old in good health.

The V call is TRBV6-5, the J call TRBJ2-1, with no clear D. The V gene's germline CDR1 is MNHEY and CDR2 SVGAGI. The CDR3 contains 13 residues. Trimming removed 6 bases from V and 4 bases from J, with 10 bases in between. The CDR3 sequence is CASRKGRYNEQFF. DNA for the CDR3: TGTGCCAGCAGAAAGGGCAGATACAATGAGCAGTTCTTC.

There are a few counts of this clonotype. The V gene is TRBV30, the J gene TRBJ2-7; 7 bases are a match to TRBD1. The germline gives CDR1 GTSNPN, CDR2 SVGIG (reference sequence). The trim removed 2 bases at V and 0 bases at J, leaving 10 bases unmatched. This CDR3 is 16 amino acids long. CDR3: CAWSPLGGDSSYEQYF. CDR3 coding DNA: TGTGCCTGGAGTCCCCTGGGTGGGGACAGCTCCTACGAGCAGTACTTC.

V is TRBV6-6 and J is TRBJ2-3; 7 bases align to TRBD2. The trim removed 5 bases at V and 1 base at J, leaving 6 bases unmatched. This CDR3 comprises 15 residues. Germline V CDR1 and CDR2: MNHNY, SVGAGI (reference sequence). CDR3 residues: CASSKLSGGTDTQYF. In nucleotides, the CDR3 is TGTGCCAGCAGTAAGCTGAGCGGGGGCACAGATACGCAGTATTTT.

The rearrangement uses TRBV7-8 and TRBJ1-1; D gene unclear. Trimming took 5 bases from V and 1 from J, leaving 11 bases between them. The CDR3 has 14 amino acids. Germline V gives CDR1 SGHVS, CDR2 FQNEAQ. CDR3 region: CASSTSVGNTEAFF. For the CDR3, the DNA is TGTGCCAGCAGCACCTCCGTGGGGAACACTGAAGCTTTCTTT.

This sequence joins TRBV6-1 and TRBJ2-7; 8 positions match TRBD1. The CDR3 loop spans 15 amino acids. V trimming: 7 bases; J trimming: 1 base; junction bases outside the gene matches: 9. Germline V lookup: CDR1 MNHNS, CDR2 SASEGT. The CDR3 sequence: CASTPGQGDSYEQYF. CDR3 DNA: TGTGCCAGCACGCCCGGACAGGGTGATTCCTACGAGCAGTACTTC.

V and J are TRBV5-5 and TRBJ1-2; 7 nucleotides align to TRBD1. Per the germline V gene, CDR1 is SGHKS and CDR2 is YYEKEE (reference sequence). J gave up 3 bases and V 1 base, and 6 bases lay outside the gene matches. CDR3 length: 15 amino acids. The CDR3 here is CASSLSPGGYYGYTF. The CDR3 DNA is TGTGCCAGCAGCTTGTCTCCAGGGGGATACTATGGCTACACCTTC. Looking up the rest from reference TRBV5-5 and TRBJ1-2 gives the full variable domain: DAGVTQSPTHLIKTRGQQVTLRCSPISGHKSVSWYQQVLGQGPQFIFQYYEKEERGRGNFPDRFSARQFPNYSSELNVNALLLGDSALYLCASSLSPGGYYGYTFGSGTRLTVV.

V and J are TRBV25-1 and TRBJ2-1, with 9 bases matching TRBD2. J was trimmed by 3 bases and V by 5 bases; bases with no gene match: 17. This CDR3 has 19 residues. Per the germline V gene, CDR1 is MGHDK and CDR2 is SYGVNS. CDR3 DNA sequence: TGTGCCAGCAGTCCCAGAACACGCGAGGGGACTAGCCTCTACAATGAGCAGTTCTTC. It is translated as CASSPRTREGTSLYNEQFF.

This sequence joins TRBV29-1 and TRBJ2-7; tentatively, D is TRBD1 or TRBD2 (5 bases each). CDR3 length equals 11 residues. V was clipped by 7 bases and J by 7 bases, with 14 bases between them. Looked up from germline, CDR1 is SQVTM and CDR2 is ANQGSEA. CDR3 amino acids: CSAGTPGEQYF. The CDR3 DNA is TGCAGCGCCGGGACCCCCGGTGAGCAGTACTTC.

The chain is built from TRBV12-3 or TRBV12-4 and TRBJ1-5; a possible D gene is TRBD1 (6 bases). Trimming left V 6 bases short and J 3 bases short, with 12 bases between. This CDR3 is 14 amino acids long. CDR3 in amino acids: CASRNTGINQPQHF. As DNA, the CDR3 is TGTGCCAGCAGAAATACAGGGATCAATCAGCCCCAGCATTTT.

The table lists this clonotype with a few counts. The genes are TRBV2 and TRBJ1-1; D perhaps matches TRBD1 (5 bases). V lost 3 bases and J 0 bases, leaving 11 bases between the germline ends. This CDR3 comprises 15 residues. Germline CDR1 reads SNHLY; CDR2 reads FYNNEI. CDR3 protein: CASSEWTLMNTEAFF. Here the CDR3 DNA reads TGTGCCAGCAGTGAGTGGACACTAATGAACACTGAAGCTTTCTTT.

This clonotype has only one observation. J is TRBJ2-4 and V is TRBV13; D is ambiguous. The CDR3 is 14 amino acids. V was pared by 1 base and J by 6 bases, with 10 bases between. The germline CDR1 and CDR2 sequences are PRHDT and FYEKMQ (reference sequence). The CDR3 bases are TGTGCCAGCAGCTTAGCTTGGTTGCGAAACATTCAGTACTTC. Amino acid sequence: CASSLAWLRNIQYF.

The chain uses TRBV12-3 or TRBV12-4 and TRBJ2-5; 11 bases align to TRBD2. The J call is uncertain, as TRBJ2-7 better fits the DNA end. This CDR3 contains 16 residues. The CDR3 coding sequence is TGTGCCAGCAGTTTAAGGTCTAGCGGGAGGTGGTACGAGCAGTACTTC. Its protein is CASSLRSSGRWYEQYF.

This clonotype has a handful of counts. The chain combines TRBV24-1 with TRBJ1-2; D not certain. From germline, CDR1 is KGHDR and CDR2 SFDVKD. V dropped 10 bases and J dropped 3 bases, with 20 bases sitting between them. The CDR3 extends over 15 amino acids. In nucleotides, the CDR3 is TGTGCCACTTTACCGGACGAGATTCGGCACTATGGCTACACCTTC. As protein: CATLPDEIRHYGYTF.

This clonotype came up many times. The V call is TRBV4-3, the J call TRBJ2-7; the D is unclear. The CDR3 runs 13 residues. V lost 4 bases, J lost 6 bases, and 13 bases lay in between. Germline V gives CDR1 LGHNA, CDR2 YSLEER. In nucleotides, the CDR3 is TGCGCCAGCAGCCCTGACCGATTCGGCGAGCAGTACTTC. Translated, it gives CASSPDRFGEQYF.

This clonotype was seen only a few times. The chain couples TRBV5-1 to TRBJ1-5; 7 bases are shared with TRBD1. V trimming: 0 bases; J trimming: 5 bases; junction bases outside the gene matches: 5. The CDR3 loop spans 15 amino acids. Germline V CDR1 and CDR2: SGHRS, YFSETQ. This CDR3 is CASSLGGGADQPQHF. The DNA of the CDR3 is TGCGCCAGCAGCTTGGGAGGGGGCGCAGATCAGCCCCAGCATTTT.

A few counts support this clonotype. The V call is TRBV18, the J call TRBJ2-7; D perhaps matches TRBD2 (7 bases). Germline V gives CDR1 KGHSH, CDR2 LQKENI. Trimming removed 6 bases at V and 5 bases at J, with 17 bases between. This CDR3 region has 14 residues. The CDR3 loop reads CASSSWGGLDEQYF. The CDR3 DNA is TGTGCCAGCTCGTCCTGGGGGGGCTTGGACGAGCAGTACTTC.

The table lists this clonotype with a few counts. The chain joins TRBV6-6 to TRBJ2-7, with unresolved D. The germline V and J ends were trimmed by 7 bases and 2 bases, with 6 bases remaining between them. The CDR3 consists of 11 residues. The V gene's germline CDR1 is MNHNY and CDR2 SVGAGI (reference sequence). The CDR3 DNA sequence: TGTGCCAGCAAACTGGCCTACGAGCAGTACTTC. This translates into CASKLAYEQYF.

In this sample, this clonotype turned up a few times. This chain connects TRBV2 to TRBJ2-5; 7 bases map to TRBD2. The CDR3 is 13 residues long. V gave up 8 bases and J gave up 4 bases; unmatched junction bases: 7. The germline gives CDR1 SNHLY, CDR2 FYNNEI. CDR3 region: CASGSGVRETQYF. The CDR3 nucleotides are TGTGCCAGCGGAAGCGGGGTACGAGAGACCCAGTACTTC.

The rearrangement joins TRBV12-3 or TRBV12-4 to TRBJ1-3, with D unresolved. This CDR3 has 10 residues. V was pared by 5 bases and J by 5 bases, with 1 base between. CDR3 amino acids: CASSRNTIYF. The CDR3 bases are TGTGCCAGCAGTCGAAACACCATATATTTT.

The genes are TRBV28 and TRBJ1-2; D gene unclear. CDR3 length equals 13 residues. V shed 5 bases and J shed 7 bases, with 14 bases lying between them. Germline V lookup: CDR1 MDHEN, CDR2 SYDVKM. The CDR3 DNA reads as TGTGCCAGCAGTCCTATTGGCAGGTTTGGCTACACCTTC. Its translation is CASSPIGRFGYTF.

This clonotype was observed at least ten times. V usage is TRBV11-2 and J usage is TRBJ2-3; 7 bases fit TRBD2. V lost 1 base and J lost 3; bases outside the gene matches: 7. CDR3 length: 16 residues. Germline V gene sequence: CDR1 SGHAT, CDR2 FQNNGV. CDR3 bases: TGTGCCAGCAGCTTAGTCTCCGGGGGGTTTACAGATACGCAGTATTTT. Its translation is CASSLVSGGFTDTQYF.

V usage is TRBV12-3 or TRBV12-4 and J usage is TRBJ1-5; possible D gene TRBD1, 6 bases. V was clipped by 5 bases and J by 9 bases, with 17 bases between them. This CDR3 spans 14 amino acids. In nucleotides, the CDR3 is TGTGCCAGCAGTCACAGGACAGCGGGAGGGCCCCAGCATTTT. It specifies CASSHRTAGGPQHF.

V gene TRBV29-1 combines with J gene TRBJ2-2; 11 bases are shared with TRBD2. In germline, CDR1 is SQVTM, CDR2 ANQGSEA. V dropped 7 bases and J dropped 4; count of bases not matched to a gene: 5. The CDR3 extends over 14 amino acids. The DNA for the CDR3 is TGCAGCGGGTCCGGGACTAGCGGCACCGGGGAGCTGTTTTTT. This encodes CSGSGTSGTGELFF.

This clonotype turned up a few times. V usage is TRBV18 and J usage is TRBJ1-1, with 8 bases matching TRBD1. The CDR3 has 15 residues. V trimming: 2 bases; J trimming: 2 bases; junction bases outside the gene matches: 4. The V gene's germline CDR1 is KGHSH and CDR2 LQKENI. DNA of the CDR3: TGTGCCAGCTCACCAGCGGACAGGGCAAACACTGAAGCTTTCTTT. Its protein product is CASSPADRANTEAFF.

This chain uses TRBV20-1 with TRBJ1-4; unclear D gene. V lost 0 bases and J lost 8, with 4 bases in between. Per germline, CDR1 DFQATT and CDR2 SNEGSKA (reference sequence). The length of the CDR3 is 11 residues. The DNA of the CDR3 is TGCAGTGCTAGAGAAAAGGAAAAACTGTTTTTT. It yields the protein CSAREKEKLFF.

This chain connects TRBV7-2 to TRBJ2-1, with a possible D match to TRBD2 (5 bases). The CDR3 is 14 residues long. Trimming stripped 5 bases from V and 12 bases from J, with 20 bases between. CDR1 and CDR2 from the germline V gene are SGHTA and FQGNSA. CDR3 sequence: CASSLLGSTMRQFF. Written as DNA, the CDR3 is TGTGCCAGCAGCCTGTTAGGGAGTACAATGAGGCAGTTCTTC.

This chain links TRBV7-3 with TRBJ2-3; D is possibly TRBD1 or TRBD2 (5 bases each). Germline CDR1 and CDR2: SGHTA and FQGTGA. V was clipped by 5 bases and J by 2 bases, with 11 bases between them. This CDR3 contains 14 residues. The chain's CDR3 is CASSPRGDTDTQYF. CDR3 DNA: TGTGCCAGCAGCCCTAGGGGAGACACAGATACGCAGTATTTT.

This clonotype appeared a few times. The chain combines TRBV20-1 with TRBJ2-3; 7 bases match TRBD2. This CDR3 is 15 amino acids long. The germline V gene has CDR1 DFQATT and CDR2 SNEGSKA (reference sequence). The J segment lost 1 base and the V segment lost 3 bases, leaving 7 bases of the junction unmatched. CDR3 DNA sequence: TGCAGTGCTAGTCGGGGGGAGCTGCGCACAGATACGCAGTATTTT. Its protein is CSASRGELRTDTQYF.